This TCR beta chain was obtained from a study of shared clonotypes between healthy human individuals. The V gene end was trimmed by 6 bases and the J gene end by 1 base; junction bases not matched to a gene: 0. The CDR3 sequence is 14 residues long. The germline CDR1 and CDR2 sequences are MNHEY and SMNVEV (reference sequence). In the study's own analysis: Filtering differed because ImmunoSEQ produced junction-only sequences that carried no quality scores. The assay was immunoSEQ multiplex PCR, and TCRdb's table has in-frame clones only and misses some. V and J calls and clone size come straight from that table; D and trimming were deduced from the DNA. Of a few hundred thousand clones listed, more than 95% are singletons.

Sequencing was performed on naive CD4+ T cells sorted from blood. The subset was: CD45RA+ positively selected. The chain combines TRBV27 with TRBJ1-4; 9 bases fit TRBD1. The receptor comes from a woman aged 25-40 years in good health. This CDR3 is CASRTGGTNEKLFF. CDR3 in DNA: TGTGCCAGCAGGACAGGGGGAACTAATGAAAAACTGTTTTTT.